The rows below give T cell receptor beta chains drawn from one sample of a study of T cell responses to AZD1222 COVID-19 vaccine. Generated by immunoSEQ multiplex PCR, the TCRdb table keeps only in-frame clones and is missing some. The sample lists some 89,000 clones, more than 75% seen once, with about 2.9% in the top ten. Specimen: peripheral blood, collected on day 0 of AZD1222 vaccination. Receptor source: an adult in good health. Each CDR3 is given with its conserved first and last residue. Size is omitted from some rows. Given values are once, few, many or a class for expanded clones.

v_call | clone_size | cdr3_length | cdr3_aa
TRBV5-4 | - | 14 | CASSYGQSNTEAFF
TRBV28 | - | 17 | CASTFSGDRGTGNTIYF
TRBV3-1/TRBV3-2 | - | 14 | CASSQMEGASEQYF
TRBV19 | once | 12 | CASSVRNTEAFF
TRBV6-5 | - | 14 | CASSEGGSYNEQFF
TRBV6-5 | - | 14 | CASKPPGQGYEQYF
TRBV19 | - | 16 | CADGVMIAGGLETQYF
TRBV6-5 | - | 14 | CASNRGAGNEKLFF
TRBV28 | - | 15 | CASSSDRIDNQPQHF
TRBV5-4 | - | 15 | CASSSPAAPSYGYTF
TRBV4-1 | - | 13 | CASSLVFQGEQYF
TRBV6-5 | - | 14 | CASSRRRSNQPQHF
TRBV15 | once | 12 | CATSRGNTEAFF
TRBV28 | - | 15 | CASSLPREADTEAFF
TRBV19 | - | 12 | CASSINNQPQHF
TRBV27 | - | 13 | CASSLGLNTEAFF
TRBV19 | - | 14 | CASSTGLNYYEQYF
TRBV28 | - | 15 | CASSPRGGTQFEQYF
TRBV2 | - | 18 | CASSEGMGAPITNTEAFF
TRBV4-2 | - | 15 | CASSQEAGGFTEAFF
TRBV5-5 | once | 13 | CASSLDRNSPLHF
TRBV11-2 | - | 19 | CASSFPSGQGVDGFYEQYF
TRBV7-7 | - | 15 | CASSLSSAGQETQYF
TRBV14 | - | 11 | CASSQGRQSVF
TRBV7-3 | - | 15 | CASSLDRYANTEAFF
TRBV12-3/TRBV12-4 | - | 11 | CASRLYDTQYF
TRBV5-1 | - | 15 | CASSLALAGKETQYF
TRBV20-1 | - | 11 | CSAPVNTEAFF
TRBV19 | - | 15 | CATTLAGGSYNEQFF
TRBV5-1 | - | 12 | CASGTGNYGYTF
TRBV6-5 | - | 16 | CASSYAWDSNNSPLHF
TRBV6-5 | - | 15 | CVAMISGRASGELFF
TRBV30 | - | 14 | CAWRGAGAGQPQHF
TRBV7-9 | - | 13 | CASSSRGPYEQYF
TRBV10-3 | - | 17 | CAISESSGTGSTDTQYF
TRBV18 | once | 15 | CASSPRGSEGEKLFF
TRBV7-2 | - | 14 | CASRPGLATDEQYF
TRBV27 | - | 13 | CASSSTGGLEQFF
TRBV6-4 | few | 13 | CASSEQGDQPQHF
TRBV18 | few | 15 | CASSPPNTVNTEAFF